A selection of T cell receptor beta chains follows, all from one sample in a study of technical replicates of blood from several donors. Assay used: immunoSEQ multiplex PCR; TCRdb lists only in-frame clones, some missing. The table has under 85,000 clones, around 97% seen once. The sequenced sample was T cells isolated from PBMCs. The receptor source for this set is a human donor in good health. Both conserved end residues are part of each CDR3. D genes are given only for firm matches. The size of a clone is reported for some rows only, either as once, few or many, or as a class for expanded clones.

CDR3 | DNA | J | D | V | size
CASSTTGTGELFF | TGTGCCAGCAGCACCACAGGGACCGGGGAGCTGTTTTTT | TRBJ2-2 | NA | TRBV5-6 | NA
CASSPRLVDTQYF | TGCGCCAGCAGCCCTAGACTAGTAGATACGCAGTATTTT | TRBJ2-3 | NA | TRBV5-1 | once
CASSQDSRVPYNEQFF | TGCGCCAGCAGCCAAGATAGCAGGGTCCCCTACAATGAGCAGTTCTTC | TRBJ2-1 | NA | TRBV4-1 | NA
CASRLAGVNEQFF | TGTGCCAGCAGACTAGCGGGAGTCAATGAGCAGTTCTTC | TRBJ2-1 | TRBD2 | TRBV6-5 | NA
CASSAGAGNQPQHF | TGCGCCAGCAGTGCAGGGGCGGGCAATCAGCCCCAGCATTTT | TRBJ1-5 | NA | TRBV10-2 | NA
CASSQPRGNTEAFF | TGTGCCAGCAGCCAACCAAGGGGTAACACTGAAGCTTTCTTT | TRBJ1-1 | NA | TRBV7-6 | NA
CASSEDSGSYNEQFF | TGTGCCAGCAGCGAGGACAGCGGATCCTACAATGAGCAGTTCTTC | TRBJ2-1 | NA | TRBV2 | once
CASSRGLREQFF | TGTGCCAGCAGCCGTGGACTCAGGGAGCAGTTCTTC | TRBJ2-1 | NA | TRBV5-6 | NA
CASSPGQTLNYGYTF | TGTGCCAGCAGCCCTGGACAGACGCTAAACTATGGCTACACCTTC | TRBJ1-2 | NA | TRBV7-9 | NA
CASRYPTGTENTQYF | TGTGCCAGCAGATATCCAACCGGGACAGAGAATACGCAGTATTTT | TRBJ2-3 | TRBD1 | TRBV7-9 | NA
CASSPHMETQYF | TGTGCCAGCAGCCCCCACATGGAGACCCAGTACTTC | TRBJ2-5 | NA | TRBV6-6 | NA
CASSWENEQFF | TGTGCCAGCAGCTGGGAGAACGAGCAGTTCTTC | TRBJ2-1 | NA | TRBV14 | NA
CASKRRGDNTDTQYF | TGTGCCAGTAAAAGGCGGGGGGATAATACAGATACGCAGTATTTT | TRBJ2-3 | TRBD2 | TRBV19 | few
CSVASSEQFF | TGCAGCGTGGCTAGCAGTGAGCAGTTCTTC | TRBJ2-1 | NA | TRBV29-1 | NA
CASSKSTGLNTEAFF | TGTGCCAGCAGCAAGTCGACAGGGCTGAACACTGAAGCTTTCTTT | TRBJ1-1 | TRBD1 | TRBV7-9 | NA
CASSEGLSYNEQFF | TGCGCCAGCAGTGAGGGACTCTCCTACAATGAGCAGTTCTTC | TRBJ2-1 | NA | TRBV10-2 | NA
CASSSGGGTYEQYF | TGTGCCAGTAGTAGCGGGGGGGGAACCTACGAGCAGTACTTC | TRBJ2-7 | TRBD2 | TRBV19 | NA
CASSPSDRGFGGPQHF | TGTGCCAGCTCACCGTCGGACAGGGGGTTCGGGGGGCCCCAGCATTTT | TRBJ1-5 | TRBD1 | TRBV18 | NA
CASSEGLFSYEQYF | TGTGCCAGCAGTGAAGGACTCTTCTCCTACGAGCAGTACTTC | TRBJ2-7 | NA | TRBV2 | NA
CASSVRDLNTGELFF | TGCGCCAGCAGCGTCCGGGACTTAAACACCGGGGAGCTGTTTTTT | TRBJ2-2 | NA | TRBV4-1 | NA
CASSEIGVEAFF | TGTGCCAGCAGTGAAATAGGGGTTGAAGCTTTCTTT | TRBJ1-1 | NA | TRBV6-1 | few